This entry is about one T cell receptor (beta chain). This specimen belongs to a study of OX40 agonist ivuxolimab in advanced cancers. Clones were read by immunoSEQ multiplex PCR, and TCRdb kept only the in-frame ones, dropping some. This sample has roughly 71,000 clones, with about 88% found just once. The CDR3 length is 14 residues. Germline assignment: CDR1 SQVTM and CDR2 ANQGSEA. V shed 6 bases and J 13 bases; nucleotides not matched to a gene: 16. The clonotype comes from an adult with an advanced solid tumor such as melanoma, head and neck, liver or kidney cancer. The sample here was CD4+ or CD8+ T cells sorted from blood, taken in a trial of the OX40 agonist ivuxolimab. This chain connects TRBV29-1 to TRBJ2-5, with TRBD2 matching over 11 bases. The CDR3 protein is CSVFATSGGTFRYF. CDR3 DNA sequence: TGCAGCGTCTTCGCAACTAGCGGGGGCACGTTTAGGTACTTC.